Given below is one T cell receptor (beta chain) in context. Ten or more counts support this clonotype. Which antigen it targets is not known. No much larger clone is present one base from it, and per-base qualities are unavailable. This entry is derived from a study of regulatory T cells in long-lasting Graves disease (dated by TCRdb to the early 2020s). General notes on the study: Newly diagnosed Graves' disease patients had taken antithyroid drugs for less than 3 months. Patients with persistent Graves' disease were compared with patients with newly diagnosed Graves' disease using TCR sequencing and RNA sequencing of peripheral blood. The study took place in China and was registered as a clinical trial. A total of 33 samples underwent TCR sequencing, from 13 patients with persistent Graves' disease and 20 or so patients with newly diagnosed Graves' disease.

The time point tag for this specimen amounts to: newly diagnosed GD, antithyroid drugs for less than 3 months. For both TCR sequencing and RNA sequencing, RNA was extracted from PBMCs using TRIzol. Graves' disease was diagnosed according to American Thyroid Association guidelines. The patients came from an endocrinology department in Xi'an, China. From each patient, approximately 9.9 milliliters of peripheral blood was collected into an EDTA anticoagulant tube. Ficoll Paque Plus density gradient separation was used to isolate PBMCs, and no further T cell sorting was performed. An Agilent 2100 Bioanalyzer and agarose gel were used to check RNA quality, while a NanoDrop 2000 measured RNA concentration. Library construction relied on multiplex PCR. Sequenced on an Illumina HiSeq 4000. To build TCR beta libraries, CDR3 regions were amplified by Arm-PCR using iRepertoire HTBI primers. Before sequencing, the PCR products underwent gel purification. From the authors' description of their analysis: Across samples, 60 to 75 TRBV and 12 to 15 TRBJ segments were identified and used for gene usage analysis of CDR3 amino acid clonotypes. COPE and FqMerger were used to merge the filtered high-quality paired reads into contigs. BLAST was used to align contigs to the IMGT TRBV, TRBD and TRBJ reference genes, and CDR3 was defined following IMGT. Any clonotype with a frequency above 0.1% was counted as a highly expanded clone. Shannon entropy was used to measure repertoire diversity, and the Gini coefficient was used to measure V-J evenness. Public clonotypes were defined as clonotypes shared by more than one individual. TCRdb reprocessed the public reads (quality trimming at Q25 with fastp, clone calling with MiXCR) and kept in-frame beta chains. Every CDR3 protein is listed once, alongside the most common genes and DNA of its rows. These V and J calls originate from TCRdb's pipeline instead of the authors' own analysis. In this sample the table shows around 500,000 distinct CDR3 sequences, approximately 15% of which occur a single time. The ten largest make up 8.5% to 10% of the sample.

General conclusions and limits of the study: Preferential use of TRBV28, TRBJ1-2 and TRBJ2-5 was observed in persistent disease, whereas TRBV20-1 and TRBJ2-1 were favored in newly diagnosed disease. Only peripheral blood was studied, because thyroid tissue, the primary lesion, was inaccessible. Sequencing and analysis were limited to the TCR beta chain. The small sample size was acknowledged by the authors as a limitation that may reduce accuracy. Persistent patients shared more public clonotypes among themselves (more than 2,500) than newly diagnosed patients did (approximately 900). Compared with newly diagnosed patients, patients with persistent Graves' disease had lower TCR Shannon entropy and fewer highly expanded clones, which suggests clonal expansion.

Deletion took 4 bases off V and 2 bases off J, with a span of 20 bases between the germline ends. The germline V gene provides CDR1 SQVTM and CDR2 ANQGSEA. The CDR3, from cysteine to phenylalanine, totals 16 residues. Kept here is only the CDR3 DNA, which spans 48 bases and is read in frame from base 1. The same specimen was also included in a second study, on T cells in Graves' hyperthyroidism and ophthalmopathy. Per the second study: Stable Graves' hyperthyroidism was defined as the absence of progression to ophthalmopathy over 18 months of follow-up. Hyperthyroidism patients were aged 18 to 65 years and newly diagnosed, with disease duration of less than 2 months. Any patient with an uncontrolled infection, another autoimmune disease, pregnancy or lactation was excluded. Diagnoses relied on clinical symptoms, serum thyroxine and TRAb, thyroid ultrasound and orbital computed tomography. A first-round RT-PCR of the TCR CDR3 used the HTBI primer set with the Qiagen OneStep RT-PCR kit. Most expanded thyroid clonotypes (frequency above 0.001) were also detected in blood, suggesting blood repertoires may reflect thyroid immune responses. In cross-validation, a model built on a 13 V-J signature told ophthalmopathy apart from stable hyperthyroidism with 85% to 90% sensitivity and roughly 81% specificity, and in testing the same model reached 80%/75%. In validation, the model predicted progression to ophthalmopathy a median of about 6.5 months before onset, with 65% to 71% sensitivity and roughly 77% specificity. To identify TCR V-J signatures that set the groups apart, the researchers used a discovery cohort of 90 to 100 patients, made up of around 42 with Graves' ophthalmopathy and 57 with stable Graves' hyperthyroidism. Whether ophthalmopathy could be predicted prospectively was tested in an independent validation cohort made up of approximately 19 hyperthyroidism patients plus 17 patients who later progressed to ophthalmopathy. The roughly 94 discovery patients were randomly split 7:3 into training and test sets. In addition, the study compared T-cell repertoires in thyroid tissue and in blood from about 6 Graves' hyperthyroidism patients. After sampling, hyperthyroidism patients received methimazole starting at 30 mg daily, and ophthalmopathy patients received high-dose intravenous methylprednisolone. Libraries were constructed in a second round of multiplex PCR, after which size selection and purification were performed. The libraries were sequenced on an Illumina HiSeq2000 using paired-end 100 bp reads. SOAPnuke was used to process the raw data, with reads discarded if the reads contained adapters or uncalled bases, had a mean Phred below 15, or lacked an exact constant-primer or identifier match. High-quality paired reads were merged with COPE v1.2.5, and unique nucleotide sequences were defined as clonotypes. Clonotypes were aligned to IMGT TRBV, TRBD and TRBJ reference segments using MiTCR v1.1. Analysis was restricted to V-J combinations with a frequency above 0.0001, which covered about 99% of repertoires. The TCS score was defined as F50 (clonal expansion) divided by E x V (chaos), with BLOSUM62-based TCRdist calculated between CDR3 peptides within each V-J. Welch's t-statistics and random forest reduced 500 to 650 V-J features to roughly 13, which were used in a naive Bayes classifier (R e1071). Sample size was not statistically predetermined, and investigators were not blinded to group allocation. The paper describes TCR Vbeta CDR3 sequencing of fewer than 150 peripheral blood samples, made up of some 42 ophthalmopathy patients, around 73 hyperthyroidism patients and around 17 progressor patients.

The sequence was obtained from a man aged 30 to 45 with Graves disease. Donor details come from another sample of the same person, matched by shared clones. Recombination linked TRBV29-1 to TRBJ1-1; 5 matching bases give a weak D call of TRBD1. Sequences were derived from peripheral blood mononuclear cells (PBMCs), sampled at new diagnosis, from a patient treated with antithyroid drugs. The nucleotides read TGCAGCGTTGTCATGTGGGTGGGACGGGAAAACACTGAAGCTTTCTTT. It specifies CSVVMWVGRENTEAFF.